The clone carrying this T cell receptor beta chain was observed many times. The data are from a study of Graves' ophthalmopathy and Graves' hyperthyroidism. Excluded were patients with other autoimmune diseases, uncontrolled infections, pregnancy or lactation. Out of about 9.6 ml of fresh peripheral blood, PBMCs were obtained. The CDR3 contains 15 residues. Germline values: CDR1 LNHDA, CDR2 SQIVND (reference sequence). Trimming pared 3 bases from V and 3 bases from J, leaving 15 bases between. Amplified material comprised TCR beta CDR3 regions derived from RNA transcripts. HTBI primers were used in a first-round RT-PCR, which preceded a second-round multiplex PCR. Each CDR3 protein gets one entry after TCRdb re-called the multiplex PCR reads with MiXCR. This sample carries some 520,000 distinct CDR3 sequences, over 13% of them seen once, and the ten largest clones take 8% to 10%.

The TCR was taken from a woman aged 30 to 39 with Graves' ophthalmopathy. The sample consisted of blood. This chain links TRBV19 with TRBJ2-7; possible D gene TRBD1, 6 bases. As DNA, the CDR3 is TGTGCCAGTAGTATCATCGGGACACCCCTCTACGAGCAGTACTTC. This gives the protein CASSIIGTPLYEQYF.